This T cell receptor beta chain appears in the sequencing data of a study of cytomegalovirus exposure and HLA in healthy donors. Study as a whole: The 120 or so validation repertoires used a platform that matched the one used for the 600 to 750 first-cohort repertoires, as a later analysis reported. Study-level results: Reported results showed that the classifier diagnosed cytomegalovirus status with high specificity and sensitivity. TCR sequences were mostly rare, though some public TCRs occurred in many donors. Confirmation in vitro established that a few CMV-associated chains were specific for CMV antigens.

CDR1 is SGHRS, CDR2 YFSETQ, per germline. The CDR3 has 14 amino acids. Trimming removed 0 bases at V and 1 base at J, with 7 bases between. A word on this clone: Its antigen is undetermined.

Assay: immunoSEQ multiplex PCR; the TCRdb copy retains only in-frame clones and omits some. The data contain fewer than 130,000 clones, over 75% of them singletons. The clonotype comes from a woman aged 25 to 39 in good health and CMV-seropositive. The rearrangement joins TRBV5-1 to TRBJ1-1; tentatively, D is TRBD1 (6 bases). The sample was PBMCs. CDR3 protein: CASSLEGGNTEAFF. CDR3 coding DNA: TGCGCCAGCAGCTTGGAAGGGGGGAACACTGAAGCTTTCTTT.